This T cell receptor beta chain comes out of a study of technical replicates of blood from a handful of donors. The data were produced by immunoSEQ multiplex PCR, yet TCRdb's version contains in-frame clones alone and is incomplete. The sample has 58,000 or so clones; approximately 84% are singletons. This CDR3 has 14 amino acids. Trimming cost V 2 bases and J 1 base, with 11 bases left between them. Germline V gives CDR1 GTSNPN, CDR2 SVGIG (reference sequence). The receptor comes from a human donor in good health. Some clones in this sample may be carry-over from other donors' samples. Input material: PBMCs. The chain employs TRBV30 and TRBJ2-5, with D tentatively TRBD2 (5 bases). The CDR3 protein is CAWSRSGPQETQYF. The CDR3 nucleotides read TGTGCCTGGAGTCGGAGCGGCCCCCAAGAGACCCAGTACTTC.